This T cell receptor (beta chain) originates from a study of blood T cell repertoires in COVID-19. About this clone itself: No DNA is shown, since the ends of the CDR3 on it are uncertain; the CDR3 is the one TCRdb lists.

The data were produced by immunoSEQ multiplex PCR, yet TCRdb's version contains in-frame clones alone and is incomplete. The repertoire holds roughly 190,000 clones, with roughly 76% as singletons. The CDR3 extends over 15 residues, inclusive of both ends. Germline CDR1 is SGHRS and CDR2 is YFSETQ. This receptor was obtained from a woman aged 45-60 years with active or convalescent COVID-19. Source material: peripheral blood. This rearrangement joins TRBV5-1 to TRBJ1-2; whether TRBD1, the table's D call, matches the DNA was not checked. The CDR3: CASSADRGSVRGYTF.